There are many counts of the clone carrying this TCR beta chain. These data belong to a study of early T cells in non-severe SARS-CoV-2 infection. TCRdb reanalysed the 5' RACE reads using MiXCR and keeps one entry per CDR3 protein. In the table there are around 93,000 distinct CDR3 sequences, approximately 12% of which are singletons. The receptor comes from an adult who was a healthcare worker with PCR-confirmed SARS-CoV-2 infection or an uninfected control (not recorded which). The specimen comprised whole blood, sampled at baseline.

CDR3 sequence reads: CASSLAFGGRSNEQFF. DNA for the CDR3: TGTGCCAGCAGCTTAGCCTTCGGTGGGCGGAGCAATGAGCAGTTCTTC. V usage is TRBV7-2 and J usage is TRBJ2-1; D is ambiguous. The CDR3 covers 16 residues. V was clipped by 0 bases and J by 6 bases, with 15 bases between them. Germline V gene lookup returns CDR1 SGHTA and CDR2 FQGNSA. Complete variable domain (other parts from reference TRBV7-2 and TRBJ2-1): GAGVSQSPSNKVTEKGKDVELRCDPISGHTALYWYRQSLGQGLEFLIYFQGNSAPDKSGLPSDRFSAERTGGSVSTLTIQRTQQEDSAVYLCASSLAFGGRSNEQFFGPGTRLTVL.